The following is a T cell receptor beta chain sequence with its context. These data originate in a study of blood T cell repertoires in COVID-19. At the level of the study: COVID-19 samples, acute and convalescent, were from the United States, Italy and Spain. Sources were T cells, B-cell-depleted T cells, or PBMCs; the material itself was cDNA or gDNA.

Germline assignment: CDR1 KGHSH and CDR2 LQKENI. Trimming left V 4 bases short and J 0 bases short, with 11 bases between. This CDR3 comprises 15 residues. The authors' processing: Estimation of nucleated cell counts relied on the amplification of reference gene primers. Assay: immunoSEQ multiplex PCR; the TCRdb copy retains only in-frame clones and omits some. Clone size and the V and J calls come from that table; the DNA yielded D and trimming. Here the sample spans roughly 290,000 clones, approximately 85% being singletons. Enrollment of patients from Seattle took place during active infection, with longitudinal follow-up.

The V gene is TRBV18, the J gene TRBJ2-3, with a possible D match to TRBD1 (5 bases). Sequencing was carried out using peripheral blood. This clonotype was sampled from a human donor with COVID-19, enrolled during active disease. The donor label of this sample is uncertain. The CDR3 loop reads CASSHGATSTDTQYF. CDR3 nucleotides: TGTGCCAGCTCACATGGGGCTACTAGCACAGATACGCAGTATTTT.